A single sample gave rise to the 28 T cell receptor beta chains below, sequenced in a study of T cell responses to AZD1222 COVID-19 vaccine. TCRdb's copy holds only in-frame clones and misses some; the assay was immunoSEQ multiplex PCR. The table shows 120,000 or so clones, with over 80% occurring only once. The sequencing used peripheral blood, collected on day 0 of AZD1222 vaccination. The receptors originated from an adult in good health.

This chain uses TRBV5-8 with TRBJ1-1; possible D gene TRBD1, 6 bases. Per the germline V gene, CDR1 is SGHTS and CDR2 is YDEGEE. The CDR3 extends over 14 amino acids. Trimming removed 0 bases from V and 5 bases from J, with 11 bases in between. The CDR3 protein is CASSLVRGWTEAFF. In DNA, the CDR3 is TGTGCCAGCAGCTTGGTCAGGGGCTGGACTGAAGCTTTCTTT.

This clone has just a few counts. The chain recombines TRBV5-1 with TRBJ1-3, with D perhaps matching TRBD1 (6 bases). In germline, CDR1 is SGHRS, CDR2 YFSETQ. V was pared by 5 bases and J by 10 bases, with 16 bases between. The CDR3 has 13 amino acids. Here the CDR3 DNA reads TGCGCCAGCAGAGGGATGACAGGAGGAACCATATATTTT. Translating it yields CASRGMTGGTIYF.

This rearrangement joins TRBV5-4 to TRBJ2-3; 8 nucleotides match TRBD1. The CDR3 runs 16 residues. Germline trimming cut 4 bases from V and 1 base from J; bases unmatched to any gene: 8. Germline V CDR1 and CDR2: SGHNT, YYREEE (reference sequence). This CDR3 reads CASSPRGQVRTDTQYF. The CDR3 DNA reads TGTGCCAGCAGCCCCCGGGGACAGGTACGCACAGATACGCAGTATTTT.

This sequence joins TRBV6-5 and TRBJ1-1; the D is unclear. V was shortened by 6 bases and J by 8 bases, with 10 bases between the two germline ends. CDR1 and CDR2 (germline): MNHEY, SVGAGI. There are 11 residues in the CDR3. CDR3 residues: CASRSGPEAFF. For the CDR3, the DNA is TGTGCCAGCAGGTCCGGCCCCGAAGCTTTCTTT.

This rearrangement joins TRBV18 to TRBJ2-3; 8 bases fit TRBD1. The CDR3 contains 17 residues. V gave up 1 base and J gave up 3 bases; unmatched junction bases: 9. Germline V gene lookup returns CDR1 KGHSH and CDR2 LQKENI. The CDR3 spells CASSPRTGPRSTDTQYF. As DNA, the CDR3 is TGTGCCAGCTCACCACGGACAGGGCCCAGAAGTACAGATACGCAGTATTTT.

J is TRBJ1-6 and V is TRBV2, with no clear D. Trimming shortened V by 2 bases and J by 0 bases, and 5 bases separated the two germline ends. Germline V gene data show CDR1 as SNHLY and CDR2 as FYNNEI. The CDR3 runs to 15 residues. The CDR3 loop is CASSEYSSYNSPLHF. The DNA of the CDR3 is TGTGCCAGCAGTGAATACAGCTCCTATAATTCACCCCTCCACTTT.

In nucleotides, the CDR3 is TGTGCCAGCAGTTTACCATCCCTCGCTAATGAAAAACTGTTTTTT. It yields the protein CASSLPSLANEKLFF. The rearrangement links TRBV6-5 to TRBJ1-4; D gene unclear. V was shortened by 4 bases and J by 3 bases, with 12 bases between the two germline ends. The CDR3 is 15 residues long. Germline V gives CDR1 MNHEY, CDR2 SVGAGI.

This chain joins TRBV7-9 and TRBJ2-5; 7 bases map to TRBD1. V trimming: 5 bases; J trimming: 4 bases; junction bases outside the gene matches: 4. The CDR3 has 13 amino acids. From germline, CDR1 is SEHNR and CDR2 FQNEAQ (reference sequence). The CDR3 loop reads CASSGDSLETQYF. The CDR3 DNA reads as TGTGCCAGCAGCGGGGACAGTCTAGAGACCCAGTACTTC.

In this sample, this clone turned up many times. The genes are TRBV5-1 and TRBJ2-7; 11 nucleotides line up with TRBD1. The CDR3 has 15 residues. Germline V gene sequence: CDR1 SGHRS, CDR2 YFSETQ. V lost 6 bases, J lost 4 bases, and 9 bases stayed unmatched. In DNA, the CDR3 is TGCGCCAGCAAAGTTACCGGGACAGGGGGATACGAGCAGTACTTC. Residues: CASKVTGTGGYEQYF.

DNA of the CDR3: TGTGCCAGCAGCTTATGGACAGGGGCAGAGACCCAGTACTTC. It yields the protein CASSLWTGAETQYF. This chain connects TRBV5-4 to TRBJ2-5, with 9 bases that match TRBD1. The junction had 3 bases not matched to a gene; V was cut back by 2 bases and J by 4 bases. CDR1 and CDR2 (germline): SGHNT, YYREEE (reference sequence). The CDR3 is 14 residues long.

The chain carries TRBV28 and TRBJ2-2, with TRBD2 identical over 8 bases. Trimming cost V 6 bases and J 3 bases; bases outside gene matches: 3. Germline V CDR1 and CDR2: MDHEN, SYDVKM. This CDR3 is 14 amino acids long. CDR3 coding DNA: TGTGCCAGCAGAAGCGGGAGTCACACCGGGGAGCTGTTTTTT. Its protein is CASRSGSHTGELFF.

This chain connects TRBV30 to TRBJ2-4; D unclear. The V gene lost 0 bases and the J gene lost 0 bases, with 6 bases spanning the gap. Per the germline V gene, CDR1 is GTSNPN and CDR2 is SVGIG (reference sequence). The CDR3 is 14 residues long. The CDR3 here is CAWSVQQAKNIQYF. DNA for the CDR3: TGTGCCTGGAGTGTACAGCAAGCCAAAAACATTCAGTACTTC.

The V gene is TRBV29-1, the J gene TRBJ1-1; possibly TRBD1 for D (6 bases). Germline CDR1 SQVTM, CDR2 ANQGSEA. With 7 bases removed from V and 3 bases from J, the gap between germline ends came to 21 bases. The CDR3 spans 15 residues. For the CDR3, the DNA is TGCAGCGCGTTACCAAGGGACACACCCTACACTGAAGCTTTCTTT. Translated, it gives CSALPRDTPYTEAFF.

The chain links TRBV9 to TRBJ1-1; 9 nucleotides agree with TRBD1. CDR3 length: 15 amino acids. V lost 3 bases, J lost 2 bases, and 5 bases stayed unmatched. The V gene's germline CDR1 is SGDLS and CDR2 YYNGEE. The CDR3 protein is CASSGGQGSNTEAFF. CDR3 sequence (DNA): TGTGCCAGCAGCGGGGGACAGGGATCAAACACTGAAGCTTTCTTT. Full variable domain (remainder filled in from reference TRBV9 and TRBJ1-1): DSGVTQTPKHLITATGQRVTLRCSPRSGDLSVYWYQQSLDQGLQFLIQYYNGEERAKGNILERFSAQQFPDLHSELNLSSLELGDSALYFCASSGGQGSNTEAFFGQGTRLTVV.

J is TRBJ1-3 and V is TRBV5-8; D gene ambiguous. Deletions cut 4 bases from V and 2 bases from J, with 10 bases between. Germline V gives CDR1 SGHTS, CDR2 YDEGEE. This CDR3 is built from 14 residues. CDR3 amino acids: CASSGVMAGNTIYF. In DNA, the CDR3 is TGTGCCAGCAGCGGGGTGATGGCTGGAAACACCATATATTTT.

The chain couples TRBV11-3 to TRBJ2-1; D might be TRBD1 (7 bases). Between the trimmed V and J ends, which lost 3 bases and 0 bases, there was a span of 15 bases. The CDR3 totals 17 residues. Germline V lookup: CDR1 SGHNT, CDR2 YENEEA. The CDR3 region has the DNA TGTGCCAGCAGCTTGCAGGGGGGAAGAAACTCCTACAATGAGCAGTTCTTC. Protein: CASSLQGGRNSYNEQFF.

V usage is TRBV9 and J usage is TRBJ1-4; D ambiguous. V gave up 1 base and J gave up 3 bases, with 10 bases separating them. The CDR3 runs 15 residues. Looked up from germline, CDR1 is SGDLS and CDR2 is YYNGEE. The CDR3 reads CASSVSMDANEKLFF. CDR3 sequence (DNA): TGTGCCAGCAGCGTAAGCATGGATGCTAATGAAAAACTGTTTTTT. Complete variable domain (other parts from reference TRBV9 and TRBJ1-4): DSGVTQTPKHLITATGQRVTLRCSPRSGDLSVYWYQQSLDQGLQFLIQYYNGEERAKGNILERFSAQQFPDLHSELNLSSLELGDSALYFCASSVSMDANEKLFFGSGTQLSVL.

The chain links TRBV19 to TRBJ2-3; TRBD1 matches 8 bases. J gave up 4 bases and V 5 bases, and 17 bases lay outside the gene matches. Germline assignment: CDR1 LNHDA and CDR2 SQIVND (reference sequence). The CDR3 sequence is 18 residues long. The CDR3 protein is CASSLRQGRGAGPDTQYF. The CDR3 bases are TGTGCCAGTAGTCTTCGACAGGGGAGAGGGGCTGGCCCAGATACGCAGTATTTT.

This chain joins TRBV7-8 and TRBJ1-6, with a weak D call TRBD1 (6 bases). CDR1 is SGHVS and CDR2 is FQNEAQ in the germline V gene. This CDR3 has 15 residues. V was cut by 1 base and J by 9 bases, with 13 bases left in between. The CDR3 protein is CASSLVGGASSPLHF. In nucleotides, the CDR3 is TGTGCCAGCAGCTTAGTGGGGGGGGCAAGTTCACCCCTCCACTTT.

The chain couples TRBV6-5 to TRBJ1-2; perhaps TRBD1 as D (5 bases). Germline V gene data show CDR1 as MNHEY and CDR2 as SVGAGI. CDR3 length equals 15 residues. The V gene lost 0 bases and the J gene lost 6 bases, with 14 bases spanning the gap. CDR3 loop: CASSYSMVAGHGYTF. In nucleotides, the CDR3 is TGTGCCAGCAGTTACTCGATGGTGGCAGGGCATGGCTACACCTTC.

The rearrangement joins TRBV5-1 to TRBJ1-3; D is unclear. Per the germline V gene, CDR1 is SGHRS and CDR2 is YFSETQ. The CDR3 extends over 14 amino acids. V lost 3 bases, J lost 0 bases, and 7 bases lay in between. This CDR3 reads CASSSQSSGNTIYF. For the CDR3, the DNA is TGCGCCAGCAGCTCACAGAGCTCTGGAAACACCATATATTTT.

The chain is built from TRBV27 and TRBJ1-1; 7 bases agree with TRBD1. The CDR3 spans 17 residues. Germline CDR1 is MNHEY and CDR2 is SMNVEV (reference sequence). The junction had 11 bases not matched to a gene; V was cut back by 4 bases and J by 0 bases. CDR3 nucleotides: TGTGCCAGCAGTTCTCCCAAGGGGGCCGGTCTGAACACTGAAGCTTTCTTT. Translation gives CASSSPKGAGLNTEAFF.

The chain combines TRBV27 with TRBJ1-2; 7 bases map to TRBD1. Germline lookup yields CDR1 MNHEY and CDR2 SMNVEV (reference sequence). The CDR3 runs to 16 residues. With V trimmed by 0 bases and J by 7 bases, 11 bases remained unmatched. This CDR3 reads CASSLSPGTAPGGYTF. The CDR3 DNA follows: TGTGCCAGCAGTTTATCGCCGGGGACAGCCCCCGGTGGCTACACCTTC.

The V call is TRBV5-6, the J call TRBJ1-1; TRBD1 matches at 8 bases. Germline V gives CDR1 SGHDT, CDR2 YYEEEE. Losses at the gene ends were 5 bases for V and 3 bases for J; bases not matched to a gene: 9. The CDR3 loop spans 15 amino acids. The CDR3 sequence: CASSSTSTGDTEAFF. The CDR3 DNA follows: TGTGCCAGCAGTTCCACCTCGACAGGGGACACTGAAGCTTTCTTT.

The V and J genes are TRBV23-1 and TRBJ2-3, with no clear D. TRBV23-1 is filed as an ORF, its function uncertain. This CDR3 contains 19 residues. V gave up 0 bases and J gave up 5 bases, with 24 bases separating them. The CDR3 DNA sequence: TGCGCCAGCAGTCAATCACGCAGAGTCTTGTTACCAGCCAGAGATACGCAGTATTTT. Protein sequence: CASSQSRRVLLPARDTQYF.

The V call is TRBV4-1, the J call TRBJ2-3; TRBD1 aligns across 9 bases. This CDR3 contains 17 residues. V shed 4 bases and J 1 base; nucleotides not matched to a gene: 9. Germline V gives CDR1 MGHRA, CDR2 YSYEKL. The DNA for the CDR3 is TGCGCCAGCAGCCGCATTACAGGGGGCTATGGCACAGATACGCAGTATTTT. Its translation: CASSRITGGYGTDTQYF.

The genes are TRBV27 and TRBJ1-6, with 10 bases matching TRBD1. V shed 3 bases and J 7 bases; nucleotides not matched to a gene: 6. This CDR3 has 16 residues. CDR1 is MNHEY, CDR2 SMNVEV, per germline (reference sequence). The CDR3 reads CASSLGTGVRNSPLHF. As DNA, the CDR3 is TGTGCCAGCAGTTTGGGGACAGGGGTAAGAAATTCACCCCTCCACTTT.

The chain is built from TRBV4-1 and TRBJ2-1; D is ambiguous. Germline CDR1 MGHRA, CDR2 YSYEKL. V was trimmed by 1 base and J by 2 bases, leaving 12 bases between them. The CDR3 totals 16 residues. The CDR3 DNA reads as TGCGCCAGCAGCCAAGTCGACTTGTTCACCTACAATGAGCAGTTCTTC. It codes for CASSQVDLFTYNEQFF.